Given below is one T cell receptor beta chain in context. This sample was included in a study of cytomegalovirus exposure and HLA in healthy donors. Trimming removed 4 bases from V and 0 bases from J, with 13 bases in between. This CDR3 has 16 residues. Per germline, CDR1 SGDLS and CDR2 YYNGEE. Researchers ran the PCR with 60 Vbeta and 13 Jbeta primers. Here immunoSEQ multiplex PCR was the method, and the copy in TCRdb shows in-frame clones only, minus some. The data contain about 190,000 clones, about four fifths of them seen just once; the ten biggest clones take up around 6%. This sequence was found in a woman aged 25 to 39 in good health and CMV-seropositive. V gene TRBV9 combines with J gene TRBJ2-2, with D possibly being TRBD2 (7 bases). The source material was PBMCs. The CDR3 loop reads CASSTGGAANTGELFF. For the CDR3, the DNA is TGTGCCAGCAGCACTGGGGGGGCCGCGAACACCGGGGAGCTGTTTTTT.